This is a list of T cell receptor beta chains from one sample in a study of cytomegalovirus exposure and HLA in healthy donors. The method was immunoSEQ multiplex PCR; TCRdb's version includes in-frame clones alone and lacks a portion of them. This sample yields roughly 220,000 clones, of which around 90% are seen a single time; 1% to 1.2% belongs to the top ten. Sequenced sample: PBMCs. Source of these receptors: a woman aged 18-29 years in good health and CMV-seronegative. Both conserved end residues are part of each CDR3. D genes are given only for firm matches. Only part of the rows carry a size: once, few, many, or a class if the clone is expanded.

D gene	V gene	clone size	J gene	CDR3 protein	CDR3 DNA
.	TRBV11-2	.	TRBJ2-7	CASSLERSSEQYF	TGTGCCAGCAGCTTAGAAAGGAGCTCCGAGCAGTACTTC
TRBD2	TRBV2	.	TRBJ2-2	CASSGAGGSSTGELFF	TGTGCCAGCAGTGGGGCGGGAGGGTCCTCCACCGGGGAGCTGTTTTTT
TRBD1	TRBV11-2	.	TRBJ1-6	CASSSGGQPLGSYNSPLHF	TGTGCCAGCAGCTCCGGGGGACAGCCCTTGGGCTCCTATAATTCACCCCTCCACTTT
.	TRBV5-6	.	TRBJ2-3	CASSSISEWADTQYF	TGTGCCAGCAGCTCCATTAGCGAGTGGGCAGATACGCAGTATTTT
TRBD1	TRBV7-9	.	TRBJ1-4	CASSARTGGNEKLFF	TGTGCCAGCAGCGCCCGGACAGGGGGCAATGAAAAACTGTTTTTT
.	TRBV6-5	.	TRBJ1-2	CASSYSTRPGYGYTF	TGTGCCAGCAGTTACTCCACTCGTCCAGGCTATGGCTACACCTTC
.	TRBV9	.	TRBJ2-1	CASSVVRSYNEQFF	TGTGCCAGCAGCGTTGTACGGTCCTACAATGAGCAGTTCTTC
.	TRBV27	.	TRBJ1-5	CASSLQGSNQPQHF	TGTGCCAGCAGTCTCCAGGGGAGCAATCAGCCCCAGCATTTT
.	TRBV9	.	TRBJ2-7	CASSARGSSYEQYF	TGTGCCAGCAGCGCTCGAGGGAGCTCCTACGAGCAGTACTTC
TRBD2	TRBV19	.	TRBJ2-3	CASARLAGGSTDTQYF	TGTGCCAGTGCCCGACTAGCGGGAGGTAGCACAGATACGCAGTATTTT
.	TRBV14	few	TRBJ2-7	CASSQDPGTPHEQYF	TGTGCCAGCAGCCAAGACCCCGGGACACCTCACGAGCAGTACTTC
.	TRBV5-4	.	TRBJ1-1	CASSSIPGQNTEAFF	TGTGCCAGCAGCTCTATACCGGGACAAAACACTGAAGCTTTCTTT
.	TRBV12-5	.	TRBJ2-1	CASGQQGPSEQFF	TGTGCTAGTGGTCAACAGGGTCCTTCAGAGCAGTTCTTC
.	TRBV6-1	.	TRBJ2-1	CASRPLRLLNEQFF	TGTGCCAGCAGGCCTCTGAGACTGCTAAATGAGCAGTTCTTC
.	TRBV11-2	.	TRBJ2-7	CASSLVGGSSYEQYF	TGTGCCAGCAGCTTGGTCGGGGGATCTTCCTACGAGCAGTACTTC
.	TRBV5-6	.	TRBJ2-7	CASSLRVTGYSSYEQYF	TGTGCCAGCAGCTTGAGGGTCACGGGGTATAGCTCCTACGAGCAGTACTTC